One and the same sample provided the 25 T cell receptor beta chains below, sequenced in a study of CD8 T cells in Susac syndrome. Random hexamers served to reverse transcribe about 0.5 to 1 ug RNA. TCRdb independently ran MiXCR on the immunoSEQ multiplex PCR reads; one entry per CDR3 protein. The data hold 85,000 to 120,000 distinct CDR3 sequences, with approximately 93% observed a single time. Sequencing was carried out using CD8+ T cells from PBMCs. These receptors originate from a human donor with Susac syndrome.

The count of this clonotype is one. The chain links TRBV7-2 to TRBJ2-7, with TRBD2 matching 10 bases. The V and J ends lost 5 bases and 7 bases, in that order; junction bases with no gene match: 14. The CDR3 spans 16 residues. Germline V lookup: CDR1 SGHTA, CDR2 FQGNSA. The CDR3 DNA is TGTGCCAGCAGCGCGACTAGCGGGCAACTCCTAGGGGAGCAGTACTTC. Translation gives CASSATSGQLLGEQYF.

The chain links TRBV29-1 to TRBJ2-1; a weak D match, TRBD1 (6 bases). CDR1 and CDR2 (germline): SQVTM, ANQGSEA. This CDR3 has 12 residues. V lost 0 bases, J lost 8 bases, and 8 bases lay in between. CDR3 coding DNA: TGCAGCGTTGAAGACAGGGGCTATGAGCAGTTCTTC. It is translated as CSVEDRGYEQFF.

Here the CDR3 reads CASSLGLSEQYF. CDR3 nucleotide sequence: TGTGCCAGCAGCTTGGGCTTGAGCGAGCAGTACTTC. V gene TRBV5-4 combines with J gene TRBJ2-7; D is ambiguous. This CDR3 comprises 12 residues. The germline V gene has CDR1 SGHNT and CDR2 YYREEE (reference sequence). The V gene lost 0 bases and the J gene lost 6 bases, with 7 bases spanning the gap.

J is TRBJ2-3 and V is TRBV9, with 7 bases lining up with TRBD2. From germline, CDR1 is SGDLS and CDR2 YYNGEE. The CDR3 runs to 13 residues. V gave up 8 bases and J gave up 6 bases; unmatched junction bases: 9. The CDR3 nucleotides read TGTGCCAGTTATGGGGGGGAATCGGATACGCAGTATTTT. The encoded protein is CASYGGESDTQYF.

The rearrangement joins TRBV12-3 or TRBV12-4 to TRBJ2-7; D remains unclear. The CDR3 extends over 14 amino acids. Deletions cut 4 bases from V and 5 bases from J, with 15 bases between. For the CDR3, the DNA is TGTGCCAGCAGTTCACGGACGGTTTTTGACGAGCAGTACTTC. This translates into CASSSRTVFDEQYF.

The chain links TRBV6-2 or TRBV6-3 to TRBJ1-1; D is perhaps TRBD1 (5 bases). The CDR3 consists of 13 residues. CDR1 and CDR2 (germline): MNHEY, SVGEGT. The V gene lost 4 bases and the J gene lost 3 bases, with 9 bases spanning the gap. The CDR3 is CASSLSGHTEAFF. CDR3 bases: TGTGCCAGCAGTTTATCGGGGCACACTGAAGCTTTCTTT.

This clonotype was recorded once. The chain uses TRBV7-2 and TRBJ2-5; a weak D match, TRBD2 (6 bases). V lost 2 bases and J lost 4, with 14 bases in between. Germline CDR1 reads SGHTA; CDR2 reads FQGNSA. The CDR3 has 15 amino acids. The CDR3: CASSLFLGGGETQYF. The DNA of the CDR3 is TGTGCCAGCAGCTTATTTCTCGGGGGAGGAGAGACCCAGTACTTC. Complete variable domain (other parts from reference TRBV7-2 and TRBJ2-5): GAGVSQSPSNKVTEKGKDVELRCDPISGHTALYWYRQSLGQGLEFLIYFQGNSAPDKSGLPSDRFSAERTGGSVSTLTIQRTQQEDSAVYLCASSLFLGGGETQYFGPGTRLLVL.

V is TRBV20-1 and J is TRBJ2-7, with D possibly being TRBD1 (6 bases). This CDR3 is 11 amino acids long. The V gene's germline CDR1 is DFQATT and CDR2 SNEGSKA (reference sequence). The ends were cut back, 5 bases at V and 5 bases at J, with 10 bases in the middle. CDR3 sequence reads: CSAPDRNEQYF. The CDR3 DNA reads TGCAGTGCTCCCGACAGGAACGAGCAGTACTTC.

This sequence joins TRBV7-9 and TRBJ2-2, with D tentatively TRBD1 or TRBD2 (5 bases each). V lost 6 bases to trimming and J lost 4 bases, with 12 bases between them. CDR3 size: 14 residues. Germline lookup yields CDR1 SEHNR and CDR2 FQNEAQ (reference sequence). CDR3 coding DNA: TGTGCCAGCAGGCCAGATGGGGGCACCGGGGAGCTGTTTTTT. This sequence encodes CASRPDGGTGELFF.

The chain has TRBV11-2 and TRBJ2-1, with D tentatively TRBD2 (5 bases). This CDR3 is 12 amino acids long. CDR1 is SGHAT, CDR2 FQNNGV, per germline. The ends were cut back, 4 bases at V and 6 bases at J, with 7 bases in the middle. CDR3 nucleotide sequence: TGTGCCAGCAGCTCGGACTTCAATGAGCAGTTCTTC. Its translation is CASSSDFNEQFF.

The chain links TRBV5-4 to TRBJ1-2; 8 nucleotides align to TRBD1. The CDR3 loop spans 15 amino acids. After removal of 4 bases from V and 2 bases from J, the junction contained 7 bases not matched to a gene. Germline CDR1 is SGHNT and CDR2 is YYREEE (reference sequence). CDR3 sequence reads: CASSPRQGTNYGYTF. CDR3 coding DNA: TGTGCCAGCAGCCCGCGACAGGGGACCAACTATGGCTACACCTTC.

V gene TRBV20-1 combines with J gene TRBJ2-1, with 12 nucleotides matching TRBD2. The CDR3 extends over 17 amino acids. The V and J ends lost 3 bases and 8 bases, in that order; junction bases with no gene match: 14. CDR1 and CDR2 (germline): DFQATT, SNEGSKA (reference sequence). CDR3 loop: CSASELAGGISSHEQFF. The DNA of the CDR3 is TGCAGTGCTAGCGAGCTAGCGGGGGGGATATCATCGCATGAGCAGTTCTTC.

This clonotype showed up just once. The V call is TRBV4-1, the J call TRBJ2-6, with D perhaps matching TRBD1 (6 bases). Trimming removed 2 bases at V and 0 bases at J, with 14 bases between. The length of the CDR3 is 18 residues. Per germline, CDR1 MGHRA and CDR2 YSYEKL. For the CDR3, the DNA is TGCGCCAGCAGCCAACCGGACAGTATACACTCTGGGGCCAACGTCCTGACTTTC. Translation gives CASSQPDSIHSGANVLTF.

About this clonotype itself: At one end, the junction sequence differs from germline, possibly due to a read error. The rearrangement links TRBV12-3 or TRBV12-4 to TRBJ2-5; weak D call: TRBD1 (6 bases). The CDR3 is 11 amino acids. The CDR3 sequence: CASSLGPGADF. The CDR3 bases are TGTGCCAGCAGTTTAGGACCAGGGGCAGACTTC.

V is TRBV28 and J is TRBJ2-1; D is perhaps TRBD1 or TRBD2 (5 bases each). The CDR3 runs to 13 residues. V was trimmed by 2 bases and J by 7 bases, leaving 9 bases between them. CDR1 and CDR2 from the germline V gene are MDHEN and SYDVKM. The CDR3 DNA reads as TGTGCCAGCAGTTTAGAGGGGTTTAATGAGCAGTTCTTC. It yields the protein CASSLEGFNEQFF.

This clonotype was detected only once. V gene TRBV6-1 combines with J gene TRBJ2-5, with a possible D match to TRBD2 (6 bases). The V end was cut by 8 bases, the J end by 4 bases, with 20 bases between. Germline values: CDR1 MNHNS, CDR2 SASEGT. The CDR3 length is 15 residues. DNA of the CDR3: TGTGCCAGCCTACCCCGACTAGGATCCTCAGAGACCCAGTACTTC. This gives the protein CASLPRLGSSETQYF.

J is TRBJ2-2 and V is TRBV11-2; D ambiguous. Germline V gene sequence: CDR1 SGHAT, CDR2 FQNNGV. Trimming removed 5 bases at V and 1 base at J, with 8 bases between. This CDR3 has 14 residues. This CDR3 is CASSTRGNTGELFF. Here the CDR3 DNA reads TGTGCCAGCAGCACGAGAGGGAACACCGGGGAGCTGTTTTTT.

The rearrangement uses TRBV20-1 and TRBJ2-1, with TRBD2 matching over 12 bases. Germline V lookup: CDR1 DFQATT, CDR2 SNEGSKA (reference sequence). This CDR3 is 15 amino acids long. The V segment lost 4 bases and the J segment 3 bases; nucleotides outside the gene matches: 4. The CDR3 region has the DNA TGCAGTGCTACGACTAGCGGGGGAGACTACAATGAGCAGTTCTTC. Translated, it gives CSATTSGGDYNEQFF.

The gene calls are TRBV9 and TRBJ2-4; unclear D gene. This CDR3 is 14 amino acids long. Germline V gene data show CDR1 as SGDLS and CDR2 as YYNGEE. V was pared by 3 bases and J by 1 base, with 8 bases between. This chain's CDR3 is CASSGNGAKNIQYF. The CDR3 DNA reads as TGTGCCAGCAGCGGTAATGGGGCCAAAAACATTCAGTACTTC.

In its sample, this clonotype was seen once. V usage is TRBV5-1 and J usage is TRBJ1-1; 8 bases match TRBD1. The CDR3 consists of 16 residues. Per germline, CDR1 SGHRS and CDR2 YFSETQ. V gave up 0 bases and J gave up 1 base; unmatched junction bases: 5. The CDR3 coding sequence is TGCGCCAGCAGCTTGGCCCCAGGGGGCGCGAACACTGAAGCTTTCTTT. It translates to CASSLAPGGANTEAFF.

The V and J genes are TRBV7-2 and TRBJ1-2; TRBD1 matches 8 bases. CDR3 length equals 14 residues. The germline gives CDR1 SGHTA, CDR2 FQGNSA. With V trimmed by 3 bases and J by 6 bases, 6 bases remained unmatched. The CDR3 loop reads CASSLSAGGDGYTF. CDR3 DNA sequence: TGTGCCAGCAGCTTGAGTGCAGGGGGCGATGGCTACACCTTC.

V and J are TRBV29-1 and TRBJ1-2; the D is unclear. CDR3 length: 10 residues. Trimming stripped 2 bases from V and 6 bases from J, with 4 bases between. CDR1 and CDR2 (germline): SQVTM, ANQGSEA. Written as DNA, the CDR3 is TGCAGCGTTGAACTGGATGGCTACACCTTC. Translating it yields CSVELDGYTF.

This clonotype was detected once. The chain has TRBV19 and TRBJ1-6, with 10 bases fitting TRBD1. Losses at the gene ends were 7 bases for V and 9 bases for J; bases not matched to a gene: 6. The CDR3 sequence is 14 residues long. Germline V CDR1 and CDR2: LNHDA, SQIVND (reference sequence). The CDR3 sequence is CASTPGQGSSPLHF. The CDR3 DNA reads TGTGCCAGTACCCCGGGACAGGGGAGTTCACCCCTCCACTTT.

The chain joins TRBV2 to TRBJ1-1; D is undetermined. The V end was cut by 9 bases, the J end by 2 bases, with 10 bases between. Germline-derived CDR1 and CDR2 are SNHLY and FYNNEI. This CDR3 comprises 12 residues. CDR3 DNA sequence: TGTGCCAGTGGCCCGCTAAACACTGAAGCTTTCTTT. Translating gives CASGPLNTEAFF.

The chain links TRBV20-1 to TRBJ1-1; D ambiguous. Trimming stripped 6 bases from V and 1 base from J, with 12 bases between. The CDR3 spans 13 residues. The germline gives CDR1 DFQATT, CDR2 SNEGSKA (reference sequence). The CDR3 here is CSALGGGNTEAFF. DNA of the CDR3: TGCAGTGCCCTCGGCGGTGGGAACACTGAAGCTTTCTTT.